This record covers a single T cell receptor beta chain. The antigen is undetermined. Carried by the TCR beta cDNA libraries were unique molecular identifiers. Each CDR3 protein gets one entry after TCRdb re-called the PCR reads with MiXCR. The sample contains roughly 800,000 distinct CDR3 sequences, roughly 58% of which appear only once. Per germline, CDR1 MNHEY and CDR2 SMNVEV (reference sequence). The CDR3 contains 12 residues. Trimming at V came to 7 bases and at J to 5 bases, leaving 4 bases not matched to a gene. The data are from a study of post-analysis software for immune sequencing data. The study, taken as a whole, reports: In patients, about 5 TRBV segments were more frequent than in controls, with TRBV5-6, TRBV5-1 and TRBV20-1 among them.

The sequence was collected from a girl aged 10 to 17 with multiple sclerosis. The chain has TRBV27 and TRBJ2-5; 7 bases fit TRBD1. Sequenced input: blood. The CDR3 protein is CASTDREETQYF. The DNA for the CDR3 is TGTGCCAGCACCGACAGGGAGGAGACCCAGTACTTC.